The 9 T cell receptor beta chains given below trace back to one sample, sequenced in a study of long-term antiretroviral therapy in people with HIV. Assay version v3.0 of immunoSEQ was used, and it was run at survey level. The table came from immunoSEQ multiplex PCR; TCRdb's copy has only in-frame clones and leaves some out. The data show about 28,000 clones, over 90% seen once. Sequenced here: unsorted PBMCs, sampled 6.2 years after starting antiretroviral therapy. The receptors were gathered from a man in his forties with HIV.

The J gene is TRBJ2-7, the V gene TRBV27; 8 bases line up with TRBD1. Germline CDR1 reads MNHEY; CDR2 reads SMNVEV (reference sequence). J lost 7 bases, V lost 5 bases, and 10 bases had no gene match. The CDR3 loop spans 14 amino acids. CDR3 residues: CASSPRQGWREQYF. Written as DNA, the CDR3 is TGTGCCAGCAGTCCCCGACAGGGGTGGAGGGAGCAGTACTTC.

V gene TRBV27 combines with J gene TRBJ2-5; D possibly corresponds to TRBD1 (6 bases). The V end was cut by 5 bases, the J end by 5 bases, with 27 bases between. CDR1 is MNHEY and CDR2 is SMNVEV in the germline V gene (reference sequence). The CDR3 has 18 amino acids. In nucleotides, the CDR3 is TGTGCCAGCAGTCCTATTGGGGTCAGGGGCCCAACTAGGGAGACCCAGTACTTC. It is translated as CASSPIGVRGPTRETQYF.

This chain joins TRBV10-3 and TRBJ2-3, with no clear D. The CDR3 runs 11 residues. The V gene's germline CDR1 is ENHRY and CDR2 SYGVKD. The V end was cut by 2 bases, the J end by 6 bases, with 3 bases between. The CDR3 protein is CAISEGDTQYF. CDR3 nucleotide sequence: TGTGCCATCAGTGAGGGGGATACGCAGTATTTT.

The chain links TRBV6-5 to TRBJ2-7, with 9 bases lining up with TRBD1. Germline V gene lookup returns CDR1 MNHEY and CDR2 SVGAGI. The ends lost 0 bases at V and 4 bases at J; junction bases unmatched: 4. The CDR3 has 15 residues. The CDR3 DNA follows: TGTGCCAGCAGTTACTCCCGGGACAGGGTTTACGAGCAGTACTTC. Translating it yields CASSYSRDRVYEQYF.

The J gene is TRBJ2-7, the V gene TRBV6-6; no clear D. Trimming left V 2 bases short and J 5 bases short, with 13 bases between. There are 14 residues in the CDR3. Germline V gene data show CDR1 as MNHNY and CDR2 as SVGAGI (reference sequence). The CDR3 sequence: CASSYVPHGHEQYF. CDR3 in DNA: TGTGCCAGCAGTTACGTCCCCCACGGACACGAGCAGTACTTC.

This rearrangement joins TRBV29-1 to TRBJ1-3, with D perhaps matching TRBD1 (6 bases). Germline V CDR1 and CDR2: SQVTM, ANQGSEA. This CDR3 region has 14 residues. Trimming shortened V by 4 bases and J by 0 bases, and 10 bases separated the two germline ends. The CDR3 DNA is TGCAGCGTTGGAGGACAGAGCTCTGGAAACACCATATATTTT. Translated, it gives CSVGGQSSGNTIYF.

The chain employs TRBV7-8 and TRBJ1-3, with no clear D. The CDR3 sequence is 16 residues long. CDR1 is SGHVS, CDR2 FQNEAQ, per germline. V was cut by 1 base and J by 4 bases, with 14 bases left in between. CDR3 nucleotides: TGTGCCAGCAGCTTAGTTGCCAGGAATCACGGAAACACCATATATTTT. As protein: CASSLVARNHGNTIYF.

The rearrangement uses TRBV29-1 and TRBJ1-2; no clear D. V lost 5 bases and J lost 5, with 12 bases in between. The CDR3 is 12 amino acids. The germline V gene encodes CDR1 SQVTM and CDR2 ANQGSEA. CDR3 sequence: CSVNSLGYGYTF. The DNA of the CDR3 is TGCAGCGTTAACAGCCTGGGGTATGGCTACACCTTC.

V and J are TRBV5-6 and TRBJ2-7; D remains unclear. Germline assignment: CDR1 SGHDT and CDR2 YYEEEE. Trimming shortened V by 1 base and J by 1 base, and 6 bases separated the two germline ends. The CDR3 runs 13 residues. CDR3 sequence (DNA): TGTGCCAGCAGCTTGACCTTTTCCTACGAGCAGTACTTC. Translating it yields CASSLTFSYEQYF.